The 23 T cell receptor beta chains below come from one sample, sequenced in a study of low-dose radiotherapy and immunotherapy resistance in tumors (dated by TCRdb to between 2021 and 2024). Interpreted using the paper, the time point label stands for: after trial treatment. This specimen's treatment or condition label, interpreted: LDRT plus nivolumab, ipilimumab, low-dose cyclophosphamide and aspirin (RACIN trial). Sequencer: Illumina HiSeq 2500. Superscript III and a set of TRAV- and TRBV-specific primers were used to synthesize first-strand cDNA, so that both TCRalpha and TCRbeta chains were covered. TCRs were amplified with Phusion for approximately 18 PCR cycles, with a constant-region primer paired with the adapter attached to the V primers. Using fastp trimming at Q25 and MiXCR clonotype assembly, TCRdb reanalyzed the public sequencing data and kept in-frame beta chains. CDR3 protein sequences are deduplicated, and each keeps its most common genes and DNA. Within this sample are 40,000 or so distinct CDR3 sequences, with less than 30% of them counted one time only. The ten largest clones take up 10% of the sample.

This sample comprised PBMCs, obtained after low-dose radiotherapy plus immunotherapy. The receptor source for this set is a male donor with prostate cancer.

This clonotype was seen at least ten times. The V and J genes are TRBV15 and TRBJ2-7; TRBD1 or TRBD2 may be the D gene (6 bases each). In germline, CDR1 is LNHNV, CDR2 YYDKDF (reference sequence). Between the trimmed V and J ends, which lost 8 bases and 2 bases, there was a span of 16 bases. The CDR3 runs 14 residues. CDR3 region: CATRPGAVPYEQYF. The CDR3 DNA reads as TGTGCCACCCGGCCGGGGGCCGTTCCCTACGAGCAGTACTTC.

This clonotype was recorded many times. J is TRBJ1-1 and V is TRBV29-1; TRBD1 agrees at 7 bases. CDR1 is SQVTM, CDR2 ANQGSEA, per germline. V was pared by 3 bases and J by 1 base, with 5 bases of the junction left unmatched. The CDR3 sequence is 14 residues long. This chain's CDR3 is CSVEVTGRNTEAFF. The CDR3 nucleotides are TGCAGCGTTGAGGTGACAGGGCGGAACACTGAAGCTTTCTTT.

This clonotype was counted many times. The chain recombines TRBV28 with TRBJ2-5, with 9 bases that match TRBD2. From germline, CDR1 is MDHEN and CDR2 SYDVKM. The CDR3 is 14 amino acids. The J segment lost 1 base and the V segment lost 7 bases, leaving 4 bases of the junction unmatched. The CDR3 protein is CASTLAGLQETQYF. DNA of the CDR3: TGTGCCAGCACCCTAGCGGGGCTCCAAGAGACCCAGTACTTC.

With respect to this clonotype: A far larger clone is just one base off, so this is likely a read error. V and J are TRBV6-6 and TRBJ1-2; tentatively, D is TRBD1 (5 bases). Germline lookup yields CDR1 MNHNY and CDR2 SVGAGI (reference sequence). This CDR3 is built from 11 residues. Trimming took off 5 bases at V and 12 bases at J, with 13 bases between the two ends. The CDR3 is CASSEWDGHTF. CDR3 bases: TGTGCCAGCAGTGAATGGGACGGCCACACCTTC.

This clonotype was counted at least ten times. J is TRBJ2-7 and V is TRBV18; the match to TRBD1 covers 8 bases. With 0 bases clipped from V and 4 bases from J, the junction kept 5 bases outside the gene matches. CDR3 size: 15 residues. Per the germline V gene, CDR1 is KGHSH and CDR2 is LQKENI. CDR3 protein: CASSPPSGQGYEQYF. CDR3 DNA: TGTGCCAGCTCACCACCGTCCGGACAGGGATACGAGCAGTACTTC.

This clonotype was detected many times. The V call is TRBV28, the J call TRBJ2-1, with TRBD2 matching over 8 bases. This CDR3 has 15 residues. Looked up from germline, CDR1 is MDHEN and CDR2 is SYDVKM. The trim removed 2 bases at V and 2 bases at J, leaving 2 bases unmatched. The CDR3 protein is CASSLPGGTYNEQFF. CDR3 nucleotides: TGTGCCAGCAGTTTACCGGGAGGGACCTACAATGAGCAGTTCTTC.

This clonotype appeared many times. The J gene is TRBJ1-5, the V gene TRBV7-2; D call uncertain. Germline CDR1 SGHTA, CDR2 FQGNSA. This CDR3 region has 13 residues. V lost 3 bases and J lost 4, with 7 bases in between. The CDR3 bases are TGTGCCAGCAGCTTTAACCAGAATCAGCCCCAGCATTTT. This translates into CASSFNQNQPQHF.

V usage is TRBV10-3 and J usage is TRBJ2-7; perhaps TRBD1 as D (5 bases). The CDR3 length is 14 residues. Trimming removed 10 bases at V and 0 bases at J, with 16 bases between. CDR1 is ENHRY and CDR2 is SYGVKD in the germline V gene. CDR3 amino acids: CATRTGFSSYEQYF. CDR3 DNA: TGTGCCACGCGTACAGGATTTAGCTCCTACGAGCAGTACTTC.

Comment on this clonotype: A read error is likely here: a far larger clone is one base away. The chain couples TRBV26 to TRBJ1-4; TRBD1, the D gene given by the table, was not confirmed from the DNA. TRBV26 is listed as a pseudogene. The CDR3 sequence is 11 residues long. In DNA, the CDR3 is TGTGTGGTACAGGGGAGTAAAAAACTGTTTTTT. Its translation is CVVQGSKKLFF.

Comments on this clonotype: A far bigger clonotype differs at one base, so this is likely a read error. This chain connects TRBV7-8 to TRBJ2-7; weak D call: TRBD2 (5 bases). Trimming pared 6 bases from V and 7 bases from J, leaving 19 bases between. Germline CDR1 SGHVS, CDR2 FQNEAQ. The CDR3 is made up of 14 amino acids. CDR3 coding DNA: TGTGCCAGCAGTACCGGGAAACTAGTCAATGAGCAGTACTTC. Translated, it gives CASSTGKLVNEQYF.

The J gene is TRBJ1-5, the V gene TRBV20-1; D is ambiguous. The ends were cut back, 0 bases at V and 9 bases at J, with 18 bases in the middle. This CDR3 spans 15 amino acids. Germline CDR1 is DFQATT and CDR2 is SNEGSKA (reference sequence). The CDR3 DNA sequence: TGCAGTGCTAGAGATCCTGTCGGGAGCAACGGGCCCCAGCATTTT. It encodes CSARDPVGSNGPQHF.

This clonotype has a handful of counts. Given a far larger clone just one base away, this is likely a sequencing read error. The chain joins TRBV4-1 to TRBJ2-1, with 8 bases lining up with TRBD2. CDR3 length: 16 residues. CDR1 MGHRA and CDR2 YSYEKL come from the germline V gene. After removal of 2 bases from V and 10 bases from J, the junction contained 13 bases not matched to a gene. The CDR3 bases are TGCGCCAGCAGCCAACCAGGGCGGGGGGAAAGATACGAGCAGTTCTTC. It encodes CASSQPGRGERYEQFF.

In this sample, this clonotype turned up many times. This rearrangement joins TRBV6-6 to TRBJ2-5; 10 nucleotides agree with TRBD2. Germline assignment: CDR1 MNHNY and CDR2 SVGAGI (reference sequence). The CDR3 extends over 15 amino acids. Germline trimming cut 7 bases from V and 2 bases from J; bases unmatched to any gene: 7. The CDR3 protein is CASKLAGGIQETQYF. DNA for the CDR3: TGTGCCAGCAAGTTAGCGGGGGGAATTCAAGAGACCCAGTACTTC.

As to this clonotype: At one end the junction does not follow the germline gene, possibly because of a read error. The chain uses TRBV24-1 and TRBJ1-1, with D unclear. In germline, CDR1 is KGHDR, CDR2 SFDVKD. The CDR3 consists of 13 residues. In DNA form, the CDR3 reads TGTGCCACCAGTGATTTAAGATACCCTCAAGCTTCCTTT. Translating gives CATSDLRYPQASF.

At least ten counts were recorded for this clonotype. This sequence joins TRBV5-8 and TRBJ2-2; 9 bases agree with TRBD2. Trimming at V came to 2 bases and at J to 3 bases, leaving 8 bases not matched to a gene. CDR1 and CDR2 (germline): SGHTS, YDEGEE. This CDR3 region has 17 residues. CDR3 residues: CASSLTGGGADTGELFF. The CDR3, as DNA: TGTGCCAGCAGCTTAACCGGCGGGGGGGCGGACACCGGGGAGCTGTTTTTT.

This clonotype was found a few times. The chain carries TRBV10-1 and TRBJ2-4; 8 bases are a match to TRBD2. Germline V gene data show CDR1 as WNHNN and CDR2 as SYGVQD (reference sequence). Germline trimming cut 8 bases from V and 3 bases from J; bases unmatched to any gene: 9. This CDR3 comprises 15 residues. CDR3 nucleotide sequence: TGCGCCAGCCGGGGGGGGGTAAGTTGCAAAAACATTCAGTACTTC. Translated: CASRGGVSCKNIQYF.

This clonotype was seen ten or more times. V usage is TRBV2 and J usage is TRBJ2-5, with D possibly TRBD2 on 6 matching bases. There are 15 residues in the CDR3. The V gene lost 5 bases and the J gene lost 5 bases, with 18 bases spanning the gap. Germline-derived CDR1 and CDR2 are SNHLY and FYNNEI. CDR3 amino acids: CASSPLTGGGETQYF. The CDR3 DNA follows: TGTGCCAGCAGTCCTCTCACAGGTGGAGGGGAGACCCAGTACTTC.

For this clonotype: A far larger clone is one base from this, pointing to a likely read error. This CDR3 reads CASSLWPEQETQFF. The CDR3, as DNA: TGTGCCAGCAGCTTATGGCCAGAGCAAGAGACCCAGTTCTTC. J is TRBJ2-1 and V is TRBV11-2; D uncertain. The germline gives CDR1 SGHAT, CDR2 FQNNGV. The CDR3 sequence is 14 residues long. V was clipped by 2 bases and J by 13 bases, with 18 bases between them.

There are many counts of this clonotype. This sequence joins TRBV7-3 and TRBJ1-2; tentative D call: TRBD1 (5 bases). V lost 5 bases and J 2 bases, leaving 9 bases between the germline ends. The CDR3 loop spans 13 amino acids. CDR1 is SGHTA, CDR2 FQGTGA, per germline. CDR3 residues: CASSPEGNYGYTF. The CDR3, as DNA: TGTGCCAGCAGCCCCGAGGGGAACTATGGCTACACCTTC.

This clonotype was observed many times. The genes are TRBV5-1 and TRBJ1-1, with D maybe TRBD1 (6 bases). The CDR3 extends over 17 amino acids. Germline CDR1 reads SGHRS; CDR2 reads YFSETQ. V was pared by 1 base and J by 4 bases, with 20 bases between. CDR3 sequence (DNA): TGCGCCAGCAGCTTGTACCGGTCCTACAAAGGGGGCACTGAAGCTTTCTTT. Its protein product is CASSLYRSYKGGTEAFF. The whole variable domain, remainder taken from reference TRBV5-1 and TRBJ1-1, is KAGVTQTPRYLIKTRGQQVTLSCSPISGHRSVSWYQQTPGQGLQFLFEYFSETQRNKGNFPGRFSGRQFSNSRSEMNVSTLELGDSALYLCASSLYRSYKGGTEAFFGQGTRLTVV.

This clonotype was seen many times. V usage is TRBV21-1 and J usage is TRBJ2-7. TRBV21-1 is annotated as a pseudogene. The CDR3 spans 13 residues. The CDR3 reads CASSTDNSYEQYF. CDR3 nucleotide sequence: TGTGCCAGCAGCACCGACAACTCCTACGAGCAGTACTTC.

This clonotype was seen repeatedly, ten times or more. This chain links TRBV20-1 with TRBJ2-5, with TRBD2 matching 10 bases. The germline CDR1 and CDR2 sequences are DFQATT and SNEGSKA (reference sequence). The junction had 11 bases not matched to a gene; V was cut back by 3 bases and J by 1 base. The CDR3 extends over 17 amino acids. The CDR3 is CSASRTSGGEPQETQYF. The CDR3 bases are TGCAGTGCTAGTAGGACTAGCGGAGGGGAACCCCAAGAGACCCAGTACTTC.

This clonotype showed up many times. This chain connects TRBV10-3 to TRBJ2-7; perhaps TRBD2 as D (6 bases). This CDR3 spans 13 amino acids. Trimming left V 2 bases short and J 7 bases short, with 12 bases between. Germline CDR1 reads ENHRY; CDR2 reads SYGVKD. CDR3 sequence reads: CAISEPTRREQYF. The CDR3 coding sequence is TGTGCCATCAGTGAGCCGACTAGAAGGGAGCAGTACTTC.